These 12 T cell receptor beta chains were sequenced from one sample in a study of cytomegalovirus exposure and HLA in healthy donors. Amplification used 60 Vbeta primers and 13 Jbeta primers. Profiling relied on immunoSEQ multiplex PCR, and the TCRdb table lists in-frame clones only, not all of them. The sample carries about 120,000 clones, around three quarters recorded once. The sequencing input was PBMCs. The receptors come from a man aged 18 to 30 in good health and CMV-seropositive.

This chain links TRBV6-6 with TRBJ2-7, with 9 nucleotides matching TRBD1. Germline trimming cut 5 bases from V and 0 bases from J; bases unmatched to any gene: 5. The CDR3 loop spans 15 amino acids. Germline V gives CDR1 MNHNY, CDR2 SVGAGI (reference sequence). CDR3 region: CASSDGTGSSYEQYF. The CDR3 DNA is TGTGCCAGCAGTGACGGGACAGGGAGCTCCTACGAGCAGTACTTC.

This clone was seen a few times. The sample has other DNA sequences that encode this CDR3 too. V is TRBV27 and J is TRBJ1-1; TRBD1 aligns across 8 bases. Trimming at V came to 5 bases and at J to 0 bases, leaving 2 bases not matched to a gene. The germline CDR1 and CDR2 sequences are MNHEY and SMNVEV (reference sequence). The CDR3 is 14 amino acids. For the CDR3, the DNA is TGTGCCAGCAGTATGGGACAGGTGAACACTGAAGCTTTCTTT. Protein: CASSMGQVNTEAFF.

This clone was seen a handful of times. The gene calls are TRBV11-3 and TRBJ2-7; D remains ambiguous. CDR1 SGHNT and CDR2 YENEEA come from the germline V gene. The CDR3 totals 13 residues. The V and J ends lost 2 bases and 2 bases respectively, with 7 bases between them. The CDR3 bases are TGTGCCAGCAGCTTAAGCTATGCCTACGAGCAGTACTTC. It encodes CASSLSYAYEQYF. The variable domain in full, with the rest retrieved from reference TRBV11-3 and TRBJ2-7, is EAGVVQSPRYKIIEKKQPVAFWCNPISGHNTLYWYLQNLGQGPELLIRYENEEAVDDSQLPKDRFSAERLKGVDSTLKIQPAELGDSAVYLCASSLSYAYEQYFGPGTRLTVT.

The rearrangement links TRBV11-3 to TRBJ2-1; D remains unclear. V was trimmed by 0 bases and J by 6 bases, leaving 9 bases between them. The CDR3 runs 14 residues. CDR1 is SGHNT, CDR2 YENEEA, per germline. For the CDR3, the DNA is TGTGCCAGCAGCTTAGACCCTTTTTTCAATGAGCAGTTCTTC. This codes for CASSLDPFFNEQFF.

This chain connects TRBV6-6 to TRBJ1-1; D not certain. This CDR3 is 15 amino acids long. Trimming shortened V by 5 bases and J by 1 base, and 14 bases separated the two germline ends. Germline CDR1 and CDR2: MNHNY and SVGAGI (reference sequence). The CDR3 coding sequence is TGTGCCAGCAGTGCTCTCCGGGGTGGGAACACTGAAGCTTTCTTT. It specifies CASSALRGGNTEAFF.

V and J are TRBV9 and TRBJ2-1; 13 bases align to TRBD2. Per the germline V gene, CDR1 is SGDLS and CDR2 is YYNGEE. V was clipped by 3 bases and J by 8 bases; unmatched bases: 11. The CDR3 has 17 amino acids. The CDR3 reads CASSALLAGGVGDEQFF. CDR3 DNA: TGTGCCAGCAGCGCGTTACTAGCGGGGGGGGTTGGGGATGAGCAGTTCTTC.

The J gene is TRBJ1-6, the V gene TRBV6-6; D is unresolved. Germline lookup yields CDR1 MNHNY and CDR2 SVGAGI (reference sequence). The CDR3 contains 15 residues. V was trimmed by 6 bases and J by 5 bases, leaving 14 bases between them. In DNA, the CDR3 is TGTGCCAGCAGGGCACCCGGGATCCATAATTCACCCCTCCACTTT. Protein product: CASRAPGIHNSPLHF.

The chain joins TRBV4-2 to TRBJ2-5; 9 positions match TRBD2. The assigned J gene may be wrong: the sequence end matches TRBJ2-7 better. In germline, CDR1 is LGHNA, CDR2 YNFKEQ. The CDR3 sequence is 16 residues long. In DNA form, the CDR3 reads TGTGCCAGCAGCCAAATAGCGGGAGATATTGACTACGAGCAGTACTTC. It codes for CASSQIAGDIDYEQYF.

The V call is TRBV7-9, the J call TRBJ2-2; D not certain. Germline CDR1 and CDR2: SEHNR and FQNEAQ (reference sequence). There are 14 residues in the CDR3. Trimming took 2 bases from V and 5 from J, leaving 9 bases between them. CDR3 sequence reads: CASSLTENTGELFF. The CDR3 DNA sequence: TGTGCCAGCAGCTTAACAGAGAATACCGGGGAGCTGTTTTTT.

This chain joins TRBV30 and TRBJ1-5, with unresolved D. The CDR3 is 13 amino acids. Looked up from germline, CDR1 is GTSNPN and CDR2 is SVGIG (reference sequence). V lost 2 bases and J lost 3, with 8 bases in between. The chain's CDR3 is CAWSYRVNQPQHF. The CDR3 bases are TGTGCCTGGAGTTACAGAGTCAATCAGCCCCAGCATTTT.

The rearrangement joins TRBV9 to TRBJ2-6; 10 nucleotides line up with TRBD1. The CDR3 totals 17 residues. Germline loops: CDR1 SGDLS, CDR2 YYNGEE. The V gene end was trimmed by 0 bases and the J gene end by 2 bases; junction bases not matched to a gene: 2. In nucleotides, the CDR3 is TGTGCCAGCAGCGTAGGGGACAGGGGAACTGGGGCCAACGTCCTGACTTTC. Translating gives CASSVGDRGTGANVLTF.

CDR3 sequence (DNA): TGTGCCAGCAGTTTATGGACAGGAGCGCCCTACGAGCAGTACTTC. Its protein is CASSLWTGAPYEQYF. The rearrangement links TRBV27 to TRBJ2-7; TRBD1 aligns across 7 bases. Germline values: CDR1 MNHEY, CDR2 SMNVEV (reference sequence). The length of the CDR3 is 15 residues. V was pared by 1 base and J by 2 bases, with 5 bases of the junction left unmatched.